Listed below are T cell receptor beta chains from one sample, sequenced in a study of tumor-infiltrating lymphocytes in primary liver carcinoma. One entry per CDR3 protein results from TCRdb running MiXCR on the multiplex PCR reads. The top ten clones hold approximately 30% of a sample with more than 60,000 distinct CDR3 sequences, roughly 69% of them seen once. What was sequenced was liver tumor tissue from sampling region 4. The origin of the receptors is a middle-aged man with primary liver carcinoma and hepatitis B virus infection. The CDR3 runs from the conserved cysteine through the conserved F or W. The D gene is left open where the match is weak. Some rows have no size entry. The others give once, few or many, or a class for an expanded clone.

NA	TRBV28	TRBJ2-7	TRBD1	TGTGCCAGCAGCACTACCGGGACAGGGGAGAGCTCCTACAAGCAGTACTTC	CASSTTGTGESSYKQYF
NA	TRBV7-8	TRBJ1-2	TRBD1	TGTGCCAGCAGCTGGCAGACAGGGAACTACTATGGCTACGCCTTC	CASSWQTGNYYGYAF
NA	TRBV10-3	TRBJ2-7	TRBD1	TGTCCCATCAGTGATACCGGGTCAGGGGGCAAATACGAGCAGTACTTC	CPISDTGSGGKYEQYF
few	TRBV28	TRBJ2-3	TRBD2	TGTGCCAGCAGTCTAGGGGTTCCTAGCGGAGGGGCAGATACGCAGTATTTT	CASSLGVPSGGADTQYF
many	TRBV6-2/TRBV6-3	TRBJ1-5	TRBD1	TGTGCCAGCAGTTACTATGGACAGGTTAATCAGCCCCAGCATTTT	CASSYYGQVNQPQHF
NA	TRBV5-4	TRBJ2-1	NA	TGTGCCAGTAGGTCAGGGTTTAGCTCCTACAATGAGAAGTTCTTC	CASRSGFSSYNEKFF
many	TRBV6-1	TRBJ2-4	NA	TGTGCCAGCAGTGAAGCGCGAGCACTAGCCAAAAACATTCAGTACTTC	CASSEARALAKNIQYF
NA	TRBV11-2	TRBJ2-7	TRBD2	TGTGCCGGCAGCTTGTCCGTTGGACTAGCGGGAGGGGGGTATGAGCAGTACTTC	CAGSLSVGLAGGGYEQYF
NA	TRBV10-1	TRBJ2-2	NA	TGCGCCAGCAGTGAAGGCGGGACGAGCACCGGGGAGCTGTTGTTT	CASSEGGTSTGELLF
NA	TRBV29-1	TRBJ1-5	TRBD1	TGCAGCGCCTCACAGGGGTTGAGGAATCAGCCCCAGCATTTT	CSASQGLRNQPQHF
NA	TRBV4-2	TRBJ2-1	TRBD2	TGTGCCAGCAGCCAAGGCTCTAGCGGGATTTACGATGAGCAGTTCTTC	CASSQGSSGIYDEQFF
NA	TRBV10-3	TRBJ1-1	TRBD1	TGTGCCGCAGGGGGGGTGCAGAACCTTGAAGCTTTCTTC	CAAGGVQNLEAFF
NA	TRBV11-2	TRBJ2-5	TRBD2	TGTGCCAGCGGGGGGGGGAGGGACCAAGAGACCCTGTACTTC	CASGGGRDQETLYF
NA	TRBV5-6	TRBJ2-3	NA	TGTGCCAGCAGCTTGAGGGAACTAGCAGGTATCACAGATACGCAGTATTTT	CASSLRELAGITDTQYF
NA	TRBV11-2	TRBJ2-5	NA	TGTGCCAATAGCGTCTATGGGGCCCAAGAGACTCAGTACTTC	CANSVYGAQETQYF
few	TRBV15	TRBJ2-7	NA	TGTGCCCCCGCAGCCGACGAGCAGTACTTC	CAPAADEQYF
many	TRBV29-1	TRBJ2-1	NA	TGCAGCGTTTCTAGGGGGTCGATCACCTACAATGAGCAGTTCTTC	CSVSRGSITYNEQFF
NA	TRBV7-3	TRBJ2-2	NA	TGTGCCAGCAGCTTACGCCAGGCCGGGGAGCTGTTTTTT	CASSLRQAGELFF